This record covers a single T cell receptor (beta chain). No antigen is known for it. The source of the sample is a study of T cell responses to AZD1222 COVID-19 vaccine. Findings and caveats of the study: Spike-wide vaccine-associated CD4 TCRs dominated at 160-218 and 743-854.

Profiling relied on immunoSEQ multiplex PCR, and the TCRdb table lists in-frame clones only, not all of them. The table lists tens of thousands of clones, 82% of them singletons, with 5.4% in the top ten. This CDR3 region has 17 residues. The V gene's germline CDR1 is SGHRS and CDR2 YFSETQ. Unmatched junction bases numbered 11, after V lost 1 base and J lost 6 bases. The chain has TRBV5-1 and TRBJ2-2; TRBD1 agrees at 8 bases. This TCR was recovered from an adult in good health. This sample comprised peripheral blood, obtained on day 0 of AZD1222 vaccination. CDR3 coding DNA: TGCGCCAGCAGCTTGAGGTCCCTGCCAGGGGGCCCCGGGGAGCTGTTTTTT. Translated, it gives CASSLRSLPGGPGELFF. Combining the CDR3 with reference TRBV5-1 and TRBJ2-2 gives the whole variable domain KAGVTQTPRYLIKTRGQQVTLSCSPISGHRSVSWYQQTPGQGLQFLFEYFSETQRNKGNFPGRFSGRQFSNSRSEMNVSTLELGDSALYLCASSLRSLPGGPGELFFGEGSRLTVL.